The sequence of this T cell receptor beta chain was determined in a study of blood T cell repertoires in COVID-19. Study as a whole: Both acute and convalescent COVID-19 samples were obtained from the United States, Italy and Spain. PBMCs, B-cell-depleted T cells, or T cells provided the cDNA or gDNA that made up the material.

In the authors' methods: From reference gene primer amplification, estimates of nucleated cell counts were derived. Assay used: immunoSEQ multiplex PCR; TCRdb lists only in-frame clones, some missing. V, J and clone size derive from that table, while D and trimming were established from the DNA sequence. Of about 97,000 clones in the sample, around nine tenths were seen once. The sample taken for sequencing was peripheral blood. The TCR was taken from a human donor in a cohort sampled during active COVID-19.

CDR3 coding DNA: TGCAGCGTGACAGGGACCTACAATGAGCAGTTCTTC. Its translation is CSVTGTYNEQFF. The chain recombines TRBV29-1 with TRBJ2-1; TRBD1 matches at 7 bases. The CDR3 loop spans 12 amino acids. Looked up from germline, CDR1 is SQVTM and CDR2 is ANQGSEA. J lost 2 bases, V lost 6 bases, and 1 base had no gene match.